The present T cell receptor (beta chain) was sequenced within a study of beta chain features in type 1 diabetes (dated by TCRdb to the late 2010s). As for the study more broadly: Mean age, gender distribution, total cell number and subset yield did not differ between patients and healthy donors. A total of some 100,000,000 sorted cells were examined across all samples, and a strong correlation was observed between cell number per subset and RNA yield. The study compared the TCRB repertoires of sorted circulating CD4+ T cell subsets in recently diagnosed type 1 diabetes patients with those in matched healthy donors. Whereas all 28 donors provided naive and central memory subsets, regulatory and stem cell-like memory subsets were isolated from just 8 patients and roughly 8 healthy donors.

Overall study results and their limits: Because the HLA sub-analyses included only small numbers of individuals, any influence of HLA type on TCRB rearrangement was left unresolved. Shorter templates might be favored by PCR, yet because patient and control samples were amplified and corrected together, any such skew would affect both groups equally. Because cDNA was sequenced instead of genomic DNA, highly expressing activated cells could be over-represented, though the groups showed no difference in activation or CD3 levels. A moderate but significant shortening of TCRB CDR3 length was observed in type 1 diabetes patients in all four CD4+ subsets. Fewer insertions and more nucleotide deletions at VDJ recombination sites were observed in patients with type 1 diabetes, implying thymic rearrangement abnormalities. The naive, central memory and regulatory TCRB repertoires appeared to resemble one another more closely among patients than among healthy donors.

The High Capacity cDNA Reverse Transcription Kit was used to reverse transcribe all of the isolated RNA, meaning that expressed TCRB transcripts were what got sequenced. Naive, central memory and regulatory T cell samples underwent deep immunoSEQ sequencing, averaging approximately 3.3 million total reads per sample. Sorted cells were lysed in RLT buffer, and RNA was extracted using DNase-treated RNeasy Micro or Mini kits according to cell number. Each cell subset was processed on its own to prevent cross-contamination, while patient and healthy donor samples were processed together. TCRB sequences were amplified from cDNA with the immunoSEQ multiplex PCR, producing 87-bp fragments spanning the CDR3 region. Amplicons were sequenced on the Illumina HiSeq platform. The original pipeline was this. Synthetic template baselines were used to correct PCR bias computationally, reads within Hamming distance 2 were collapsed together, and singletons that could not be merged were discarded. Reads were aligned to IMGT to assign V, D and J genes, CDR3 length, and insertions or deletions at six rearrangement sites. Clonotype counts were normalized to sorted cell number within each subset before computing true diversity and Gini coefficients with the tcR R package. Repertoire sharing was quantified using the overlap coefficient calculated on TCRB nucleotide sequences. As a proxy for the pre-selection repertoire, out-of-frame TCRB sequences from naive cells were analyzed. Sourced from immuneACCESS, this table was stored by TCRdb with only in-frame sequences that have V and J called. A share of the clones is absent; for the studies checked, an unresolved V gene accounts for under half, and the remainder has no known explanation. V and J calls and clone size are those listed in that table; D and trimming were worked out from the DNA. In all, the sample holds 200,000 to 300,000 clones, and roughly 20% of those were seen once. Together, the top ten hold less than 0.035% of the sample.

V is pared back by 11 bases and J by 2 bases, with 15 bases lying between the germline termini. The germline V gene sets CDR1 to ENHRY and CDR2 to SYGVKD. Its CDR3 holds 13 amino acids, cysteine through phenylalanine. The sequence is cut down to CDR3 DNA, 39 bases in frame from base 1. Each donor gave one peripheral blood draw, averaging approximately 120 mL, which was collected into heparinised tubes. A BD FACSAria II and a panel including CD45RO, CCR7, CD25, CD127, CD95 and CD27 were used to sort naive, central memory, regulatory and stem cell-like memory CD4+ T cells. All sorted populations exceeded 95% purity. PBMCs were isolated right away by Lymphoprep density gradient centrifugation and were stained directly, without culture. To minimize batch effects, samples were stained and sorted in pairs, one healthy donor with one patient per experiment. In the case of this clone: The antigen this receptor binds is unknown. Base qualities are not recorded, but no much larger clone differs from it by a single base.

Sequenced material: naive CD4+ T cells from blood. This specimen's cell subset or site label, per the study, means: true naive CD4+ T cells. This chain joins TRBV10-3 to TRBJ2-5; a tentative D call is TRBD1 (6 bases match). This sequence originates from a woman aged 40 to 49 with type 1 diabetes. The DNA is TGTGCCGTGACGACAGGTACTCAAGAGACCCAGTACTTC. Translated, it gives CAVTTGTQETQYF.